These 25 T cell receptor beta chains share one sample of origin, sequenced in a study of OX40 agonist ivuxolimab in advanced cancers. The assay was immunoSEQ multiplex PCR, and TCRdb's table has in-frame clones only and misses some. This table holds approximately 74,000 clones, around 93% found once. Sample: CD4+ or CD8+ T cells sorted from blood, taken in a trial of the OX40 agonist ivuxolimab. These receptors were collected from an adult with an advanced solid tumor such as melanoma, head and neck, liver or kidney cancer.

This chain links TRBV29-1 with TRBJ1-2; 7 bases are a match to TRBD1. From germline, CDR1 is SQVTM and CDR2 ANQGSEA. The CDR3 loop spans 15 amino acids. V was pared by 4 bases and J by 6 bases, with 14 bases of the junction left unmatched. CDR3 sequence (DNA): TGCAGCGTTGTACGATATACGCAGGGGGGCCATGGCTACACCTTC. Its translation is CSVVRYTQGGHGYTF.

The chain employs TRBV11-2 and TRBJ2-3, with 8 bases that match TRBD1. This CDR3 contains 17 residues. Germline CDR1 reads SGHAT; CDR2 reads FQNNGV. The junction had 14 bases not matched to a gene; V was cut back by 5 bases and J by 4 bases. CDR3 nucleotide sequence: TGTGCCAGCAGCCAACGTCGGACAGGGCGAGGTGCAGATACGCAGTATTTT. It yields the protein CASSQRRTGRGADTQYF.

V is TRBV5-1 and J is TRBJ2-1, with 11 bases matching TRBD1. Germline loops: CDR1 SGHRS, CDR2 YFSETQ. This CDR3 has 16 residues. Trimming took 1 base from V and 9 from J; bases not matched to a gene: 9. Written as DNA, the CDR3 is TGCGCCAGCAGCTTGTCATGGACAGGGGGCGTAGGTGAGCAGTTCTTC. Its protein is CASSLSWTGGVGEQFF.

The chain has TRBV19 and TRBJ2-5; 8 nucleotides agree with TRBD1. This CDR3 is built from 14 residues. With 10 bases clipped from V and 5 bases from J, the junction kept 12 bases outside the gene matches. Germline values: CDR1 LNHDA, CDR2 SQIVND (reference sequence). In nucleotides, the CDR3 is TGTGCCACCAACCCCGGGACAGGCGGGGAGACCCAGTACTTC. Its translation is CATNPGTGGETQYF.

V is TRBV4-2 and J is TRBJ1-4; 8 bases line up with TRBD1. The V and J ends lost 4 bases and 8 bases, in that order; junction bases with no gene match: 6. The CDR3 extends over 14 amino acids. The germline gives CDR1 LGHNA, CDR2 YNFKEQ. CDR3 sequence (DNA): TGTGCCAGCAGCCGATCGGACAGGGAAGAAAAACTGTTTTTT. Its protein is CASSRSDREEKLFF.

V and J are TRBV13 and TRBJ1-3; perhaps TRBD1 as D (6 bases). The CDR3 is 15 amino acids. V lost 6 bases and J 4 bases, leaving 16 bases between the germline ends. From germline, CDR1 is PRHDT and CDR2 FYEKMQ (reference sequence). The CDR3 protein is CASRRSRGSGNTIYF. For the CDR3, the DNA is TGTGCCAGCAGAAGGAGCAGGGGATCAGGAAACACCATATATTTT. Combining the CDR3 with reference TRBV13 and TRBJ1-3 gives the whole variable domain AAGVIQSPRHLIKEKRETATLKCYPIPRHDTVYWYQQGPGQDPQFLISFYEKMQSDKGSIPDRFSAQQFSDYHSELNMSSLELGDSALYFCASRRSRGSGNTIYFGEGSWLTVV.

The CDR3 reads CASSQDPGRGNEKLFF. The DNA for the CDR3 is TGTGCCAGCAGCCAAGATCCAGGCAGGGGGAATGAAAAACTGTTTTTT. The genes are TRBV4-2 and TRBJ1-4; 7 nucleotides agree with TRBD1. J was trimmed by 5 bases and V by 0 bases; bases with no gene match: 6. The length of the CDR3 is 16 residues. The germline V gene encodes CDR1 LGHNA and CDR2 YNFKEQ.

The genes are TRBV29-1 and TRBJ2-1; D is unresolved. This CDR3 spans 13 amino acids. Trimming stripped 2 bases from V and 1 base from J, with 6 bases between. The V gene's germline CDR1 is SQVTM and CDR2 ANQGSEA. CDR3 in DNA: TGCAGCGTTGAACAGGAATCCTACAATGAGCAGTTCTTC. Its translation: CSVEQESYNEQFF.

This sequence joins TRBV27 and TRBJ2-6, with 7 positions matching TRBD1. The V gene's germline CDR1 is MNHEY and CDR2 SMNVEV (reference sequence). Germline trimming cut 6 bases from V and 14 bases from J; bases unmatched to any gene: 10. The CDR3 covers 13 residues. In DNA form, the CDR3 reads TGTGCCAGCAGAGGGGACAGAGTGGCCTTCCTGACTTTC. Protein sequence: CASRGDRVAFLTF.

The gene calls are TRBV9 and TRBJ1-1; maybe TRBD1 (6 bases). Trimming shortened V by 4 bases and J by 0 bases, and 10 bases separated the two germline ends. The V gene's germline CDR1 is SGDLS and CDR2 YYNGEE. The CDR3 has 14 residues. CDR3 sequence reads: CASSWTEMNTEAFF. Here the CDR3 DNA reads TGTGCCAGCAGCTGGACAGAAATGAACACTGAAGCTTTCTTT.

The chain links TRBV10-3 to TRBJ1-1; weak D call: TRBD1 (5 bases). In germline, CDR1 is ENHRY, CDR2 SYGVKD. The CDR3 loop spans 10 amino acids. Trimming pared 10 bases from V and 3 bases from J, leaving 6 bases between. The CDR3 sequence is CATRDTEAFF. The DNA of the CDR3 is TGTGCCACCAGGGACACTGAAGCTTTCTTT.

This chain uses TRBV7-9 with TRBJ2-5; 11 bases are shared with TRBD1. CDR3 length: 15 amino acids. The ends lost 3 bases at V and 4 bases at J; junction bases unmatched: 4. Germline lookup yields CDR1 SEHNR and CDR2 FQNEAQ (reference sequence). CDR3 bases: TGTGCCAGCAGCTTTATGGGACAGGGGGGAGAGACCCAGTACTTC. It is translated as CASSFMGQGGETQYF. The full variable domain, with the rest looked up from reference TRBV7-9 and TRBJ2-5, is DTGVSQNPRHKITKRGQNVTFRCDPISEHNRLYWYRQTLGQGPEFLTYFQNEAQLEKSRLLSDRFSAERPKGSFSTLEIQRTEQGDSAMYLCASSFMGQGGETQYFGPGTRLLVL.

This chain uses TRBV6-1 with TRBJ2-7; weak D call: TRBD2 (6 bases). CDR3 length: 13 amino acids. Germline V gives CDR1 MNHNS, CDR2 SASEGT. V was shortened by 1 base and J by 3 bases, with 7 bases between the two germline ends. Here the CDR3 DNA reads TGTGCCAGCAGTGAAGTGGGACTCTACGAGCAGTACTTC. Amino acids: CASSEVGLYEQYF.

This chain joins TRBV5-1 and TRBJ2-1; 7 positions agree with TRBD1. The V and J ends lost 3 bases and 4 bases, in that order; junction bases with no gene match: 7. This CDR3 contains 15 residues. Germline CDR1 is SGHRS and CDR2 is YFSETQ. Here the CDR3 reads CASSSTGTPYNEQFF. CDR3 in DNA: TGCGCCAGCAGCTCGACAGGGACCCCTTACAATGAGCAGTTCTTC.

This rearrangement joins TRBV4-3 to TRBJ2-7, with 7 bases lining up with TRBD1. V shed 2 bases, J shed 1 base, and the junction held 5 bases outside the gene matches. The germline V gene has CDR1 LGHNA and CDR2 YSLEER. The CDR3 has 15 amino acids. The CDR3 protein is CASSQPWTGSYEQYF. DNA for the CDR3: TGCGCCAGCAGCCAACCATGGACAGGTTCCTACGAGCAGTACTTC.

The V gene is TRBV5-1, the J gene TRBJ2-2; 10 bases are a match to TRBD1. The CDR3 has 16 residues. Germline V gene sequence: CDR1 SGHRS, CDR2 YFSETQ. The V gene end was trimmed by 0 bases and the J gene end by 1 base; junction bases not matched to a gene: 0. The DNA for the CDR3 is TGCGCCAGCAGCTTGGGGGACAGGGGGAACACCGGGGAGCTGTTTTTT. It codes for CASSLGDRGNTGELFF.

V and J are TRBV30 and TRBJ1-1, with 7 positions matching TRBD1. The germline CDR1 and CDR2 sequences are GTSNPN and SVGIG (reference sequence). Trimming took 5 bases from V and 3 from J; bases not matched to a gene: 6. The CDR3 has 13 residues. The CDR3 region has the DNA TGTGCCTGGGGCAGGGGGTGGGACACTGAAGCTTTCTTT. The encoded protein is CAWGRGWDTEAFF.

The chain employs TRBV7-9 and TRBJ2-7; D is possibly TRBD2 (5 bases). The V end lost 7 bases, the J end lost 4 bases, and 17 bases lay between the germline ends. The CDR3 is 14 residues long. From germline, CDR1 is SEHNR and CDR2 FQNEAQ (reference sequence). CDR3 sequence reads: CASTEDSHGYEQYF. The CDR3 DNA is TGTGCCAGCACCGAGGACTCACATGGGTACGAGCAGTACTTC. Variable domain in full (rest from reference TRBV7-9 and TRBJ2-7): DTGVSQNPRHKITKRGQNVTFRCDPISEHNRLYWYRQTLGQGPEFLTYFQNEAQLEKSRLLSDRFSAERPKGSFSTLEIQRTEQGDSAMYLCASTEDSHGYEQYFGPGTRLTVT.

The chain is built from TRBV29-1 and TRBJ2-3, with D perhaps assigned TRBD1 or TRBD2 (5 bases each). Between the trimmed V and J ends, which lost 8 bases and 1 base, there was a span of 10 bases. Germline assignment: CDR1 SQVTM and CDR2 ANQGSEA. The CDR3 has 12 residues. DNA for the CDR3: TGCAGCTCGCTGGGGGGCACAGATACGCAGTATTTT. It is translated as CSSLGGTDTQYF.

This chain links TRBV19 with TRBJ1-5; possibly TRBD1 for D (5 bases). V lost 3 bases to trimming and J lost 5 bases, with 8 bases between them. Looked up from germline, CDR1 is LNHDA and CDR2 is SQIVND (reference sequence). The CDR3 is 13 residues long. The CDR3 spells CASSIDRYQPQHF. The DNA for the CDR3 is TGTGCCAGTAGTATCGACAGATATCAGCCCCAGCATTTT.

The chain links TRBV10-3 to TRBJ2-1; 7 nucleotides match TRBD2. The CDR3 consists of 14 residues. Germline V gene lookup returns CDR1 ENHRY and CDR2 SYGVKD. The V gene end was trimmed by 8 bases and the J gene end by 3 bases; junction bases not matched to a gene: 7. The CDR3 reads CAIRGDSGYNEQFF. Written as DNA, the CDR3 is TGTGCCATCCGGGGGGACTCCGGCTACAATGAGCAGTTCTTC.

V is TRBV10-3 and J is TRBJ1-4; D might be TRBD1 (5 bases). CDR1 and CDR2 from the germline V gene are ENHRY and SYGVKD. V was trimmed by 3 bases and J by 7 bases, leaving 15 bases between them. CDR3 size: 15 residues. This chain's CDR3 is CAISDPGKGSEKLFF. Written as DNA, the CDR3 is TGTGCCATCAGTGACCCAGGGAAGGGGAGTGAAAAACTGTTTTTT.

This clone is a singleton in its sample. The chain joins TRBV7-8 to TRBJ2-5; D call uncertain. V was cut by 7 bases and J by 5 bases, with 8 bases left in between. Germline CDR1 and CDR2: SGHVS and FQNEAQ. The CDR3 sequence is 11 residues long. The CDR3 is CASILSETQYF. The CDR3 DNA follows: TGTGCCAGCATCCTTTCGGAGACCCAGTACTTC.

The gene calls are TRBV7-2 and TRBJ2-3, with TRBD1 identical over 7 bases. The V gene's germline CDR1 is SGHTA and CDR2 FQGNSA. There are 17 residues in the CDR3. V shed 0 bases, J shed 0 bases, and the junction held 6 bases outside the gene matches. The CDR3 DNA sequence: TGTGCCAGCAGCTTAGCGTGGGACAGCTCTAGCACAGATACGCAGTATTTT. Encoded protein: CASSLAWDSSSTDTQYF.

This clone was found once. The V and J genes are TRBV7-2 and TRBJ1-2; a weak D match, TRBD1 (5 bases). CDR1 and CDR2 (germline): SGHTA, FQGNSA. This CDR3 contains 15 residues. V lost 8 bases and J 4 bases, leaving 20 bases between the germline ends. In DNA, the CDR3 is TGTGCCAGCTCTCCTGGGGCCACCCCAATCTATGGCTACACCTTC. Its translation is CASSPGATPIYGYTF.